This T cell receptor beta chain was profiled in a study of graft-versus-host responses after intestinal transplantation (TCRdb year 2021). Background for the entire study: Recipients received multivisceral, liver-intestinal, or isolated intestinal transplants. Rather than being sequenced by the commercial service, samples from a few later patients were sequenced in-house on an Illumina MiSeq and processed with MiXCR. Bulk TCR-beta CDR3 sequencing was used to track graft-versus-host and host-versus-graft alloreactive T cell clones in the graft, circulation and bone marrow after intestinal transplantation. Donor T cell macrochimerism was defined as a peak of at least 4% donor T cells among recipient peripheral blood mononuclear cells. To identify alloreactive clones, pre-transplant mixed lymphocyte reaction products were sequenced and compared with unstimulated pre-transplant donor and recipient T cells. Anti-thymocyte globulin induction was given to all recipients, followed by maintenance tacrolimus and steroids for around three years. The cohort enrolled some 25 intestinal transplant recipients including one retransplant, and a few patients lacking pretransplant specimens were excluded.

Blood samples were collected up to 4 times in the first month after transplant and then at least monthly when available. Overall study outcomes, separate from this receptor: Patients with donor T cell macrochimerism had high GvH to HvG T cell clonal ratios in their allografts. GvH clones were detected in recipient bone marrow, and some of these GvH clones were observed earlier in ileal mucosa or blood, consistent with an intestinal mucosal origin. Conclusions were limited by the relatively low number and heterogeneity of intestinal transplant patients. Early after transplant, peak levels of circulating GvH clones were associated with declines in HvG clones.

In regard to this clone: Its specific antigen is unknown. Base qualities are not at hand, and no much larger clone is one base apart.

In the germline V gene (reference sequence), CDR1 corresponds to PRHDT and CDR2 to FYEKMQ. Trimming accounts for 5 bases at V and 2 bases at J, while the number of junction bases matched to no gene is 8. Its CDR3 holds 15 amino acids, cysteine through phenylalanine. Here the CDR3 DNA is all that survives: 45 bases in frame from base 1. Library prep was done by the immunoSEQ multiplex PCR assay. For most patients, high-throughput TCR-beta CDR3 sequencing of genomic DNA was performed by Adaptive Biotechnologies. For the original study's pipeline: Adaptive's ImmunoSEQ software was the source of the TCR sequencing data for over 15 patients, while a few other patients were processed with MiXCR and VDJtools. CDR3 nucleotide sequences shared between donor and recipient were removed because their origin could not be assigned. At least 2-fold expansion over unstimulated cells and a minimum CFSE-low frequency of 0.002% (template counts) or 0.001% (read counts) were required for clones to be classified as alloreactive. Clones were considered mappable if detected in sequenced pre-transplant spleen, lymph node, or MLR CFSE-low populations of the donor or recipient. Cumulative frequency of alloreactive clones was calculated as a percentage of all sequences weighted by copy number. Imported from immuneACCESS, the table was reduced by TCRdb to in-frame sequences with V and J called. These copies leave out some clones; in studies compared against another copy, an unresolved V gene accounts for under half, and the cause of the remainder is not known. The DNA was the basis for D and trimming; V, J and clone size are from that table. Present in this sample are approximately 58,000 clones, 90% to 95% of which were seen just once. Jointly, the top ten make up about 2.9% of the sample.

The starting material was PBMCs, obtained around 120 days after intestinal transplantation. This sequence uses TRBV13 and TRBJ2-7; 8 of the junction bases match TRBD1. The origin of this receptor is a human patient who received an intestinal transplant, so some T cells may come from the graft donor. The encoded CDR3 is CASSPRTGPAYEQYF. The nucleotide sequence is TGTGCCAGCAGCCCCCGGACAGGGCCGGCCTACGAGCAGTACTTC.